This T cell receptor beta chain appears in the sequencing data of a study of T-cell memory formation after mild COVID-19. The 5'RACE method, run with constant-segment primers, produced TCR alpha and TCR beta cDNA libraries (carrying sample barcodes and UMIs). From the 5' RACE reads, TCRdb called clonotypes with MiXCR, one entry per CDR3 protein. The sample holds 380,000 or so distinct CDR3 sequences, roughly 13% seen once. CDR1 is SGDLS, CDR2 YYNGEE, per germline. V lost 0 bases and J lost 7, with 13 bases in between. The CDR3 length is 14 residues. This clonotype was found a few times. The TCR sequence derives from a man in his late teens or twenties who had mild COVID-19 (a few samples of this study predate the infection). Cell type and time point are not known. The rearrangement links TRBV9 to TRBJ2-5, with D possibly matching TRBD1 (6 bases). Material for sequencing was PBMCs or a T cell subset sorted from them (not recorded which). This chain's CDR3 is CASSVEGRGGTQYF. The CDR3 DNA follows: TGTGCCAGCAGCGTAGAGGGACGAGGGGGGACCCAGTACTTC.